This TCR beta chain comes out of a study of blood T cell repertoires in COVID-19. Study summary: Acute and convalescent COVID-19 samples came from the United States, Italy and Spain. T cells, B-cell-depleted T cells, or PBMCs provided the cDNA or gDNA that served as material.

In the authors' workflow: The assay estimated nucleated cells by amplifying reference gene primers. Measured with immunoSEQ multiplex PCR; TCRdb has only the in-frame clones, and not every one. Clonal size and the V and J genes are those of that table, whereas D and trimming came from the DNA. This table holds roughly 220,000 clones, just over 85% found once. V shed 1 base and J shed 7 bases, with 15 bases lying between them. The length of the CDR3 is 15 residues. CDR1 and CDR2 (germline): SGHDT, YYEEEE. V and J are TRBV5-6 and TRBJ1-5; D is perhaps TRBD1 (5 bases). Sequenced input: peripheral blood. The receptor was isolated from an elderly man with acute or convalescent COVID-19. The CDR3 region is CASSLWSTVLQPQHF. The CDR3 region has the DNA TGTGCCAGCAGCTTGTGGTCGACAGTGCTGCAGCCCCAGCATTTT.